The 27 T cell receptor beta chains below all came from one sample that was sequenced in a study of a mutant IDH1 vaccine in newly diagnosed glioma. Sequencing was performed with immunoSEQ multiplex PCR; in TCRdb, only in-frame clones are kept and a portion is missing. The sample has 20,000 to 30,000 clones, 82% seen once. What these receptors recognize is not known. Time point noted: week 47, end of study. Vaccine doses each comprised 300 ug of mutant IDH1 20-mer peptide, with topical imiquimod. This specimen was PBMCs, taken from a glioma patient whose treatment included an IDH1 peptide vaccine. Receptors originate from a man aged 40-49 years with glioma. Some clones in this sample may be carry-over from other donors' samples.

In nucleotides, the CDR3 is TGTGCCAGCAGTGAAGCTAGGGGACAGTTTAACACCGGGGAGCTGTTTTTT. This sequence encodes CASSEARGQFNTGELFF. The chain uses TRBV6-1 and TRBJ2-2, with TRBD1 identical over 7 bases. With 0 bases clipped from V and 2 bases from J, the junction kept 6 bases outside the gene matches. In germline, CDR1 is MNHNS, CDR2 SASEGT. The CDR3 extends over 17 amino acids.

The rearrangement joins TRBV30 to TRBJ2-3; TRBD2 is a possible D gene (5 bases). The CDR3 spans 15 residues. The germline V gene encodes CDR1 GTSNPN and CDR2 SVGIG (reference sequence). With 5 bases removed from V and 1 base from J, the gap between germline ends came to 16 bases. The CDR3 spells CAWSEGTFGTDTQYF. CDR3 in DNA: TGTGCCTGGTCCGAGGGCACATTCGGCACAGATACGCAGTATTTT.

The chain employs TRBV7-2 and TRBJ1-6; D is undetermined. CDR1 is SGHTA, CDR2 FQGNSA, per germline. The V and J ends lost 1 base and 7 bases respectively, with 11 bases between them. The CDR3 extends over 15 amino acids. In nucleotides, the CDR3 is TGTGCCAGCAGCTTAGTCGGACCTCCAAATTCACCCCTCCACTTT. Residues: CASSLVGPPNSPLHF.

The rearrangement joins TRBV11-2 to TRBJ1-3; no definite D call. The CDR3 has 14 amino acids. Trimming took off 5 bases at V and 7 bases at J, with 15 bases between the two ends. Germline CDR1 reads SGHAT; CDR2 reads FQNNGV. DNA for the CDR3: TGTGCCAGCAGCCCCGTAGGATTATGGAACACCATATATTTT. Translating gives CASSPVGLWNTIYF.

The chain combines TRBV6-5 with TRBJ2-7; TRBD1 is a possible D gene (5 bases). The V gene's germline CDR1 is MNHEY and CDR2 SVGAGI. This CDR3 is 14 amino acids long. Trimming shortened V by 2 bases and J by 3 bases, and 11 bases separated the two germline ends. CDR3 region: CASSYSQGFYEQYF. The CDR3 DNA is TGTGCCAGCAGTTACAGCCAGGGTTTCTACGAGCAGTACTTC.

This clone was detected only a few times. As DNA, the CDR3 is TGTGCCAGCAGCCAACCGTGGGGCGCGGGTGAAGCTTTCTTT. Encoded protein: CASSQPWGAGEAFF. V usage is TRBV7-2 and J usage is TRBJ1-1, with a tentative D call TRBD1 (5 bases). The CDR3 runs 14 residues. The germline gives CDR1 SGHTA, CDR2 FQGNSA. V lost 5 bases to trimming and J lost 7 bases, with 17 bases between them.

CDR3 region: CASSDPPTGELFF. The CDR3 DNA follows: TGCGCCAGCAGCGATCCCCCGACCGGGGAGCTGTTTTTT. The chain has TRBV10-1 and TRBJ2-2; no definite D call. This CDR3 contains 13 residues. Germline V gene sequence: CDR1 WNHNN, CDR2 SYGVQD (reference sequence). The V end was cut by 6 bases, the J end by 5 bases, with 10 bases between.

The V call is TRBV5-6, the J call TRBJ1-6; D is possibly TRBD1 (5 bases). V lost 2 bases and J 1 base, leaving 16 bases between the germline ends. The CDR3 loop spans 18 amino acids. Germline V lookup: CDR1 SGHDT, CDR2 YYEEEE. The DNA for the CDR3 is TGTGCCAGCAGCTTCGGGACGGCCGCAGGGTCCTATAATTCACCCCTCCACTTT. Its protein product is CASSFGTAAGSYNSPLHF.

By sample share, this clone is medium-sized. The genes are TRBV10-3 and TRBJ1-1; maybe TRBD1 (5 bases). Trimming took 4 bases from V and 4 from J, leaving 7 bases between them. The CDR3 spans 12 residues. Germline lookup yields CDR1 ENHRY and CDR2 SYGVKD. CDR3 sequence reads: CAISARVTEAFF. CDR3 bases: TGTGCCATCAGTGCCAGGGTCACTGAAGCTTTCTTT.

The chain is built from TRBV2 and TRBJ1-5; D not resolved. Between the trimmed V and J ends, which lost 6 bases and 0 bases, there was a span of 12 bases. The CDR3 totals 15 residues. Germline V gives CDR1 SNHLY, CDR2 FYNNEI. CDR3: CASRAEAYSNQPQHF. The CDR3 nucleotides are TGTGCCAGCAGGGCAGAAGCATATAGCAATCAGCCCCAGCATTTT.

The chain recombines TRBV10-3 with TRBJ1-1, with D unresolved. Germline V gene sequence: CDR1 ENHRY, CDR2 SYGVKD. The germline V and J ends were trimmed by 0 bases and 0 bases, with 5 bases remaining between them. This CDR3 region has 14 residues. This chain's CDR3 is CAISESAVNTEAFF. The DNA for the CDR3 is TGTGCCATCAGTGAGTCGGCGGTGAACACTGAAGCTTTCTTT.

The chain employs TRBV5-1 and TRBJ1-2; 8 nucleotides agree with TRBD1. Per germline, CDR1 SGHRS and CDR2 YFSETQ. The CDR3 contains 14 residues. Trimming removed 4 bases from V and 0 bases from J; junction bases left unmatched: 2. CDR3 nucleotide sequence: TGCGCCAGCAGCGGACAGGGATCTAACTATGGCTACACCTTC. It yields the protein CASSGQGSNYGYTF.

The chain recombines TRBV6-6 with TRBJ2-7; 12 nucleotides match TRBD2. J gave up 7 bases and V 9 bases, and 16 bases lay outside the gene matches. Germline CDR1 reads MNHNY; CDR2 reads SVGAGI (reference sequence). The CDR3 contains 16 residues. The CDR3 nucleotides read TGTGCCAGTTCCTTCCCCCCCCTAGCGGGGGGGCGGGAGCAGTACTTC. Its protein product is CASSFPPLAGGREQYF.

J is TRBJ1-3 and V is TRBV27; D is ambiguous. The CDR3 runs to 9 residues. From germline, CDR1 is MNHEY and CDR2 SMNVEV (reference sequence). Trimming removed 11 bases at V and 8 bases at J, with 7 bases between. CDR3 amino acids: CAQRHTIYF. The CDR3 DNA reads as TGTGCCCAGCGACACACCATATATTTT.

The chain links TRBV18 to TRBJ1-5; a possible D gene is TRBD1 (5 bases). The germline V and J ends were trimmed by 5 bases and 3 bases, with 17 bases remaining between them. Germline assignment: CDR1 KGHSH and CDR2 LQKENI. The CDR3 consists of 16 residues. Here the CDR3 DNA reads TGTGCCAGCTCATGGTACTCCAGGGCGGACAATCAGCCCCAGCATTTT. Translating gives CASSWYSRADNQPQHF.

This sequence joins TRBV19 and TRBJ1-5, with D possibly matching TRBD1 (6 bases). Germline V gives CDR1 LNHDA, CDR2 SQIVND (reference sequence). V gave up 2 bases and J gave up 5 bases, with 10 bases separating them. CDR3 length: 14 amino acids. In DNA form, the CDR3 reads TGTGCCAGTAGTATAATACAGGGTCATCAGCCCCAGCATTTT. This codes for CASSIIQGHQPQHF.

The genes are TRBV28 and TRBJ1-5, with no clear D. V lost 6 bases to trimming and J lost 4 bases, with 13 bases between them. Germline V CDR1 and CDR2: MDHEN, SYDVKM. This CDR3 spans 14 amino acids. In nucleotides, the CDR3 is TGTGCCAGCAGCCCCCCCGGCAGGAATCAGCCCCAGCATTTT. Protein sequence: CASSPPGRNQPQHF.

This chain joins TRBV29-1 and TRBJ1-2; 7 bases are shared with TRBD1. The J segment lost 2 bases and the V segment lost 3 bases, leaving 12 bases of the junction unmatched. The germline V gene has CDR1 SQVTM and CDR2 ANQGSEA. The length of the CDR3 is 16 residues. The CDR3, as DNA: TGCAGCGTTGATTGGGGCGCCAACAGGGGAAACTATGGCTACACCTTC. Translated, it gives CSVDWGANRGNYGYTF.

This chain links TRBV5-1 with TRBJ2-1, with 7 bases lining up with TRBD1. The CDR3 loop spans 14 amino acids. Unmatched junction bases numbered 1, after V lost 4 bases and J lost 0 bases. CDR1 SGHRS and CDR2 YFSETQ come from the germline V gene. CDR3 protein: CASSRDSSYNEQFF. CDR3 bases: TGCGCCAGCAGCCGGGACAGCTCCTACAATGAGCAGTTCTTC.

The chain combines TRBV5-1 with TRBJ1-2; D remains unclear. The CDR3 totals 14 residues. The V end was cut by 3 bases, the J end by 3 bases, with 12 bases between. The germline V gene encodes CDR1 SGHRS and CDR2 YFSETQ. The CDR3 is CASSSGLADYGYTF. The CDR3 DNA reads TGCGCCAGCAGCTCGGGTCTCGCGGACTATGGCTACACCTTC.

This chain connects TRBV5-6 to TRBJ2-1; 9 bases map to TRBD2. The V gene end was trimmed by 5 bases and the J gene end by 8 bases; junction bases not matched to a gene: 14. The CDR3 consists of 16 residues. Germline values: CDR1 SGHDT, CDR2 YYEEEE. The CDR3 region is CASRRERGAPSDEQFF. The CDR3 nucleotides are TGTGCCAGCAGGCGCGAGCGGGGGGCACCCTCGGATGAGCAGTTCTTC.

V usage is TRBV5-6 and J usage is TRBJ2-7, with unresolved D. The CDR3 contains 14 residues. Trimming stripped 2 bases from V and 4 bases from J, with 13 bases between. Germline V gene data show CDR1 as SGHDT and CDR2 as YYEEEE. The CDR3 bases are TGTGCCAGCAGCTTATCCAGGACCGAATACGAGCAGTACTTC. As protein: CASSLSRTEYEQYF.

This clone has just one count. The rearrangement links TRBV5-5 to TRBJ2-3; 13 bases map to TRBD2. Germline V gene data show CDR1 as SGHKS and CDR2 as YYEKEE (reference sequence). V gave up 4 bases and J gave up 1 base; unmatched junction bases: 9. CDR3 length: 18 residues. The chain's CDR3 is CASSPGLAGLPGTDTQYF. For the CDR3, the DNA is TGTGCCAGCAGCCCGGGACTAGCGGGGCTACCTGGCACAGATACGCAGTATTTT.

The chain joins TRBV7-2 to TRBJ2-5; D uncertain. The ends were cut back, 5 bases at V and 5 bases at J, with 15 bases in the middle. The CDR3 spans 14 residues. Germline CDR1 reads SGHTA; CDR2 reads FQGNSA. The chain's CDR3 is CASSPLLGVETQYF. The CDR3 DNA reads TGTGCCAGCAGCCCGTTACTCGGCGTGGAGACCCAGTACTTC.

CDR3 bases: TGCGCCAGCAGTCAATACGTCTTGATTGTTTGGGGGGGACCGCATTCACCCCTCCACTTT. Protein: CASSQYVLIVWGGPHSPLHF. The genes are TRBV23-1 and TRBJ1-6, with D perhaps matching TRBD1 (5 bases). TRBV23-1 is given ORF status, its function remaining uncertain. V lost 1 base and J 8 bases, leaving 27 bases between the germline ends. CDR3 size: 20 residues.

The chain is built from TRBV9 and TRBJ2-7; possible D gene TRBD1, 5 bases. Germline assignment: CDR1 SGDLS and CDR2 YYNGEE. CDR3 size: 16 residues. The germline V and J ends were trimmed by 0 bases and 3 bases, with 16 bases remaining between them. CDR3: CASSVERNRILYEQYF. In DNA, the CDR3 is TGTGCCAGCAGCGTAGAGAGAAACAGGATCCTCTACGAGCAGTACTTC.

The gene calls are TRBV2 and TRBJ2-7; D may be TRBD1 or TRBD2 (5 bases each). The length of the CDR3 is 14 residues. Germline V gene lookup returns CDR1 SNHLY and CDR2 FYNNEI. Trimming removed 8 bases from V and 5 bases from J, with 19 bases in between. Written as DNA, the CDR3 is TGTGCCAGCCAACCGGGACCCATGAGGAACGAGCAGTACTTC. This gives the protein CASQPGPMRNEQYF. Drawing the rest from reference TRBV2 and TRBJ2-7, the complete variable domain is EPEVTQTPSHQVTQMGQEVILRCVPISNHLYFYWYRQILGQKVEFLVSFYNNEISEKSEIFDDQFSVERPDGSNFTLKIRSTKLEDSAMYFCASQPGPMRNEQYFGPGTRLTVT.